This passage covers 13 T cell receptor beta chains from one sample sequenced in a study of shared clonotypes between healthy human individuals. TCRdb keeps only in-frame clones here, not all; method: immunoSEQ multiplex PCR. The sample yields 1.5 million to 2.5 million clones, about 95% seen once. The naive CD8 fraction comprised CD45RO-negative cells positively selected for CCR7 and excluded terminally differentiated effector memory CD45RA+ cells. Sequenced: naive CD8+ T cells sorted from blood. The receptors here all came from a young man in good health.

This chain links TRBV27 with TRBJ2-7, with TRBD2 identical over 13 bases. This CDR3 region has 16 residues. The V segment lost 6 bases and the J segment 3 bases; nucleotides outside the gene matches: 8. The germline V gene has CDR1 MNHEY and CDR2 SMNVEV (reference sequence). The CDR3 nucleotides are TGTGCCAGCAGCCCGAGGGGACTAGCGGGACTCTACGAGCAGTACTTC. Translating gives CASSPRGLAGLYEQYF.

The chain recombines TRBV21-1 with TRBJ1-5; the table's D call, TRBD1, was not checked against the DNA. TRBV21-1 corresponds to a pseudogene. The CDR3 contains 16 residues. Written as DNA, the CDR3 is TGTGCCAGCAGCTATGGACAGGACCGAAGCAATCAGCCCCAGCATTTT. Its translation: CASSYGQDRSNQPQHF.

V is TRBV2 and J is TRBJ1-1, with unresolved D. The CDR3 is made up of 14 amino acids. CDR1 is SNHLY, CDR2 FYNNEI, per germline. The germline V and J ends were trimmed by 5 bases and 3 bases, with 13 bases remaining between them. DNA for the CDR3: TGTGCCAGCAGTCCGAGGCTTTTGGACACTGAAGCTTTCTTT. This encodes CASSPRLLDTEAFF.

The V call is TRBV25-1, the J call TRBJ2-7; possibly TRBD1 for D (6 bases). The CDR3 totals 13 residues. Trimming took off 6 bases at V and 2 bases at J, with 11 bases between the two ends. Germline CDR1 reads MGHDK; CDR2 reads SYGVNS. The CDR3 loop is CASRHTGTYEQYF. CDR3 in DNA: TGTGCCAGCAGACATACAGGGACCTACGAGCAGTACTTC.

A remark on this clone: The same CDR3 arises from other DNA sequences in this sample as well. The J gene is TRBJ1-1, the V gene TRBV15; no reliable D call. The CDR3 covers 13 residues. V dropped 1 base and J dropped 1 base, with 4 bases sitting between them. The germline gives CDR1 LNHNV, CDR2 YYDKDF (reference sequence). The CDR3 DNA sequence: TGTGCCACCAGCAGAGGTCAGAACACTGAAGCTTTCTTT. This sequence encodes CATSRGQNTEAFF. Together with reference TRBV15 and TRBJ1-1, the CDR3 gives the full variable domain: DAMVIQNPRYQVTQFGKPVTLSCSQTLNHNVMYWYQQKSSQAPKLLFHYYDKDFNNEADTPDNFQSRRPNTSFCFLDIRSPGLGDTAMYLCATSRGQNTEAFFGQGTRLTVV.

The CDR3 here is CASSSLAGANTGELFF. CDR3 nucleotide sequence: TGTGCCAGCAGCTCCCTAGCGGGTGCGAACACCGGGGAGCTGTTTTTT. The chain links TRBV9 to TRBJ2-2, with 8 bases lining up with TRBD2. Germline CDR1 reads SGDLS; CDR2 reads YYNGEE. This CDR3 is built from 16 residues. The ends lost 4 bases at V and 0 bases at J; junction bases unmatched: 5.

This clone was recorded once. The chain carries TRBV4-3 and TRBJ2-1; D is ambiguous. Per the germline V gene, CDR1 is LGHNA and CDR2 is YSLEER. The CDR3 consists of 16 residues. V shed 3 bases and J shed 2 bases, with 14 bases lying between them. This CDR3 reads CASSHGAAGAYNEQFF. CDR3 sequence (DNA): TGCGCCAGCAGCCACGGCGCGGCAGGTGCCTACAATGAGCAGTTCTTC.

The chain combines TRBV6-1 with TRBJ2-5; D remains unclear. The ends were cut back, 2 bases at V and 4 bases at J, with 11 bases in the middle. The CDR3 loop spans 14 amino acids. Germline V gene sequence: CDR1 MNHNS, CDR2 SASEGT. CDR3: CASSEIGRGETQYF. The CDR3, as DNA: TGTGCCAGCAGTGAAATCGGTCGTGGAGAGACCCAGTACTTC.

Of note for this clone: Additional DNA sequences in this sample encode the identical CDR3. The chain links TRBV27 to TRBJ1-5; D perhaps matches TRBD1 (6 bases). The V end was cut by 6 bases, the J end by 2 bases, with 11 bases between. This CDR3 has 14 amino acids. Germline CDR1 is MNHEY and CDR2 is SMNVEV (reference sequence). This CDR3 reads CASSLQGGNQPQHF. The CDR3 DNA follows: TGTGCCAGCAGCCTACAGGGTGGCAATCAGCCCCAGCATTTT.

J is TRBJ2-1 and V is TRBV10-2; D not resolved. CDR3 length: 11 residues. V was clipped by 6 bases and J by 9 bases, with 9 bases between them. CDR1 is WSHSY and CDR2 is SAAADI in the germline V gene. In DNA form, the CDR3 reads TGCGCCAGCAGGTCCGGCGGTGAGCAGTTCTTC. It is translated as CASRSGGEQFF.

The CDR3 protein is CASSLTTGRWEQYF. CDR3 sequence (DNA): TGTGCCAGCAGCTTGACTACCGGACGCTGGGAGCAGTACTTC. J is TRBJ2-7 and V is TRBV5-6, with D unclear. The germline V gene encodes CDR1 SGHDT and CDR2 YYEEEE. The CDR3 length is 14 residues. V lost 1 base to trimming and J lost 7 bases, with 15 bases between them.

The rearrangement links TRBV27 to TRBJ2-7; possible D gene TRBD1, 6 bases. This CDR3 is built from 14 residues. The germline V gene has CDR1 MNHEY and CDR2 SMNVEV (reference sequence). V was trimmed by 4 bases and J by 4 bases, leaving 14 bases between them. The CDR3 DNA reads TGTGCCAGCAGTTCAACTCCTACAGGGTACGAGCAGTACTTC. Its protein is CASSSTPTGYEQYF.

This clone was picked up one time. V usage is TRBV13 and J usage is TRBJ2-2; D might be TRBD2 (7 bases). Germline assignment: CDR1 PRHDT and CDR2 FYEKMQ (reference sequence). The V and J ends lost 2 bases and 7 bases respectively, with 11 bases between them. The CDR3 has 14 amino acids. The CDR3 here is CASSLRGAGGELFF. DNA of the CDR3: TGTGCCAGCAGCTTACGGGGGGCTGGCGGGGAGCTGTTTTTT.